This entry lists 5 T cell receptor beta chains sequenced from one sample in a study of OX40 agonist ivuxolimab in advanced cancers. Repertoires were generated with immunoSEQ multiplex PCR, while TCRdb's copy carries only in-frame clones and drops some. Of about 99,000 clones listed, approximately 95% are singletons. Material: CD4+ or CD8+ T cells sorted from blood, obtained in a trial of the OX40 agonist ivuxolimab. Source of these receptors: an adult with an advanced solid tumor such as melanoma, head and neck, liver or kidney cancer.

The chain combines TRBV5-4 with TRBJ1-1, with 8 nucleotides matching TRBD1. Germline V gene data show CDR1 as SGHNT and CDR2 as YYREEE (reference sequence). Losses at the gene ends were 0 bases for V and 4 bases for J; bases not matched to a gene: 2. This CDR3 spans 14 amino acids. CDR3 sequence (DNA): TGTGCCAGCAGCTTGGGGCAGGGGGCCACTGAAGCTTTCTTT. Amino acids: CASSLGQGATEAFF.

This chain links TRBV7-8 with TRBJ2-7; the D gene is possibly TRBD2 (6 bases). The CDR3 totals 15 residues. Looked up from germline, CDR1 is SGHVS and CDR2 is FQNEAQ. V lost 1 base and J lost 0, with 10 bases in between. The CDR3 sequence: CASSLGRGRSYEQYF. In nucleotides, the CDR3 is TGTGCCAGCAGCTTAGGGAGGGGACGCTCCTACGAGCAGTACTTC.

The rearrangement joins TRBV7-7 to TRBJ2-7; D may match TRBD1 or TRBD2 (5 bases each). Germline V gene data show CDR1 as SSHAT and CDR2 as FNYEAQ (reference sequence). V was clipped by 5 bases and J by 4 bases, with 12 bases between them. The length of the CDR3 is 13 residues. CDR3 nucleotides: TGTGCCAGCAGCCTACTCGAGGGGTACGAGCAGTACTTC. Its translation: CASSLLEGYEQYF.

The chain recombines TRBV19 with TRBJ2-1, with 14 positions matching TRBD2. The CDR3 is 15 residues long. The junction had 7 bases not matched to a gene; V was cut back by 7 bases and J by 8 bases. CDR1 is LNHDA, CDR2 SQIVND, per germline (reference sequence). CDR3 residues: CASTKGTSGSHEQFF. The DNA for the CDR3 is TGTGCCAGTACCAAAGGGACTAGCGGGAGCCATGAGCAGTTCTTC.

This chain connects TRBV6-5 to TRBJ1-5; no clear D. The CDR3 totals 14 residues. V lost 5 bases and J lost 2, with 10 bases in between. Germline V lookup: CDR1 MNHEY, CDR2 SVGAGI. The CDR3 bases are TGTGCCAGCAGTCTACTGGGTGGCAATCAGCCCCAGCATTTT. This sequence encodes CASSLLGGNQPQHF.